Reported below is one T cell receptor (beta chain). Its matching antigen is unknown. The CDR3 is cut off 3 residues early in the read; its end comes from the germline J gene. Clones were read by immunoSEQ multiplex PCR, and TCRdb kept only the in-frame ones, dropping some. The sample's table shows fewer than 35,000 clones. The data originate from a study of T cells in women clearing cervical HPV infection. Study details: HLA type could not be excluded as a confounder.

Study outcomes and limitations: Controls had more TRBV6-7 (approximately 0.15%) than cases (approximately 0.11%).

The CDR3 is 15 amino acids. CDR1 LNHDA and CDR2 SQIVND come from the germline V gene (reference sequence). V was clipped by 6 bases and J by 0 bases; unmatched bases: 7. The sample comprised blood buffy coat. The TCR sequence derives from a woman between 18 and 70 years old with a cervical HPV16 infection that either progressed to CIN3+ or cleared (not recorded which). V is TRBV19 and J is TRBJ1-1; 7 positions agree with TRBD1. CDR3 loop: CASSDRQGVNTEAFF. Incomplete CDR3 DNA: TGTGCCAGTAGCGACCGACAGGGTGTGAACACTGAA.